This entry lists 7 T cell receptor beta chains sequenced from one sample in a study of early T cells in non-severe SARS-CoV-2 infection. TCRdb independently ran MiXCR on the 5' RACE reads; one entry per CDR3 protein. The data contain some 60,000 distinct CDR3 sequences, approximately 9% of them singletons. The sample consisted of whole blood. The receptor source for this set is an adult who was a healthcare worker with PCR-confirmed SARS-CoV-2 infection or an uninfected control (not recorded which).

This clonotype was seen only a few times. J is TRBJ1-2 and V is TRBV7-6; TRBD1 might be the D (5 bases). Germline loops: CDR1 SGHVS, CDR2 FNYEAQ. V shed 4 bases and J shed 3 bases, with 15 bases lying between them. The CDR3 runs 15 residues. The CDR3 DNA follows: TGTGCCAGCAGCTCGACCCCCAGGGATCACTATGGCTACACCTTC. It translates to CASSSTPRDHYGYTF. Full variable domain (rest looked up from reference TRBV7-6 and TRBJ1-2): GAGVSQSPRYKVTKRGQDVALRCDPISGHVSLYWYRQALGQGPEFLTYFNYEAQQDKSGLPNDRFSAERPEGSISTLTIQRTEQRDSAMYRCASSSTPRDHYGYTFGSGTRLTVV.

This clonotype was detected a few times. The chain links TRBV2 to TRBJ2-3; D is unresolved. The CDR3 runs 14 residues. The V gene lost 6 bases and the J gene lost 2 bases, with 12 bases spanning the gap. Germline V CDR1 and CDR2: SNHLY, FYNNEI. CDR3 nucleotides: TGTGCCAGCAGCACGGAAGCCCCCACAGATACGCAGTATTTT. Translating gives CASSTEAPTDTQYF.

This clonotype occurred a few times. This rearrangement joins TRBV11-2 to TRBJ2-3; D is ambiguous. Germline V gives CDR1 SGHAT, CDR2 FQNNGV. The germline V and J ends were trimmed by 6 bases and 6 bases, with 13 bases remaining between them. The CDR3 is made up of 13 amino acids. CDR3 amino acids: CASRYILGDTQYF. In DNA form, the CDR3 reads TGTGCCAGCAGATACATCCTAGGGGATACGCAGTATTTT.

The V call is TRBV11-2, the J call TRBJ2-5, with TRBD2 identical over 8 bases. The CDR3 runs 16 residues. V lost 2 bases and J lost 5; bases outside the gene matches: 10. Germline values: CDR1 SGHAT, CDR2 FQNNGV. This CDR3 reads CASSLQPGGTAETQYF. The CDR3 nucleotides are TGTGCCAGCAGCTTACAACCGGGGGGGACTGCTGAGACCCAGTACTTC.

This clonotype was counted at least ten times. The rearrangement links TRBV3-1 to TRBJ2-7; the D call may be TRBD1 or TRBD2 (6 bases each). Trimming stripped 4 bases from V and 0 bases from J, with 13 bases between. The CDR3 is 15 amino acids. Germline loops: CDR1 LGHDT, CDR2 YNNKEL (reference sequence). In nucleotides, the CDR3 is TGTGCCAGCAGCCGAGGGGGGTACGGCTCCTACGAGCAGTACGTC. It is translated as CASSRGGYGSYEQYV.

The chain is built from TRBV5-5 and TRBJ2-1; the match to TRBD2 covers 8 bases. With V trimmed by 4 bases and J by 4 bases, 13 bases remained unmatched. The CDR3 runs 17 residues. Germline lookup yields CDR1 SGHKS and CDR2 YYEKEE (reference sequence). The CDR3 region is CASSARQERGIYNEQFF. The CDR3 coding sequence is TGTGCCAGCAGCGCGCGACAGGAGCGGGGGATATACAATGAGCAGTTCTTC. The variable domain in full, completed from reference TRBV5-5 and TRBJ2-1, reads DAGVTQSPTHLIKTRGQQVTLRCSPISGHKSVSWYQQVLGQGPQFIFQYYEKEERGRGNFPDRFSARQFPNYSSELNVNALLLGDSALYLCASSARQERGIYNEQFFGPGTRLTVL.

This clonotype was observed a handful of times. V gene TRBV21-1 combines with J gene TRBJ2-7; the D segment call TRBD1 is taken from the table without a DNA check. TRBV21-1 is given as a pseudogene. The CDR3 is 19 residues long. The CDR3 is CASSKAIIQGSLPRIEQYV. The DNA of the CDR3 is TGTGCCAGCAGCAAAGCCATCATACAGGGATCCCTGCCACGTATCGAGCAGTACGTC.